The rows below give T cell receptor beta chains drawn from one sample of a study. Each CDR3 protein gets one entry after TCRdb re-called the 5' RACE reads with MiXCR. The sample contains 52,000 or so distinct CDR3 sequences, roughly 20% of which appear only once. Sequenced sample: tumor-infiltrating Tregs sorted from the breast tumor. The source is a female donor with breast cancer. Both conserved end residues are part of each CDR3. A D gene is named only where the DNA matches it firmly. Clone size is given for some rows only: seen once, a few or many times, or a class if the clone is expanded.

J: TRBJ2-3; size: many; length: 12; D: NA; V: TRBV7-2; CDR3: CASSRIEDTQYF; DNA: TGTGCCAGCAGCCGGATTGAGGATACGCAGTATTTT
J: TRBJ2-1; size: NA; length: 14; D: TRBD1; V: TRBV6-6; CDR3: CASTGGSSYNEQFF; DNA: TGTGCCAGCACAGGGGGTAGCTCCTACAATGAGCAGTTCTTC
J: TRBJ2-6; size: NA; length: 14; D: NA; V: TRBV20-1; CDR3: CSAEQHSGANVLTF; DNA: TGCAGTGCCGAACAGCACTCTGGGGCCAACGTCCTGACTTTC
J: TRBJ1-2; size: many; length: 15; D: NA; V: TRBV6-1; CDR3: CASSEEVGEGYGYTF; DNA: TGTGCCAGCAGTGAAGAAGTGGGCGAGGGCTATGGCTACACCTTC
J: TRBJ1-5; size: NA; length: 14; D: TRBD1; V: TRBV6-2/TRBV6-3; CDR3: CASRTGLGNQPQHF; DNA: TGTGCCAGCAGGACAGGGTTAGGCAATCAGCCCCAGCATTTT
J: TRBJ2-7; size: few; length: 14; D: TRBD2; V: TRBV5-1; CDR3: CASSRSGTSYEQYF; DNA: TGCGCCAGCAGCCGCTCCGGGACTAGCTACGAGCAGTACTTC
J: TRBJ1-2; size: few; length: 15; D: NA; V: TRBV5-5; CDR3: CASSLDPGVTCGYTF; DNA: TGTGCCAGCAGCTTGGATCCAGGGGTCACTTGTGGCTACACCTTC
J: TRBJ2-1; size: many; length: 17; D: NA; V: TRBV5-1; CDR3: CASSLGVGGAPYNEQFF; DNA: TGCGCCAGCAGCTTGGGAGTCGGCGGAGCCCCCTACAATGAGCAGTTCTTC
J: TRBJ2-7; size: many; length: 15; D: TRBD1; V: TRBV24-1; CDR3: CATSDSGTGSYEQYF; DNA: TGTGCCACCAGTGATTCTGGGACAGGGTCCTACGAGCAGTACTTC
J: TRBJ1-6; size: NA; length: 15; D: NA; V: TRBV6-1; CDR3: CASSVLGGNDSPLHF; DNA: TGTGCCAGCAGTGTATTGGGGGGAAATGATTCACCCCTCCACTTT
J: TRBJ1-5; size: NA; length: 14; D: NA; V: TRBV20-1; CDR3: CSAAEQGKNQPQHF; DNA: TGCAGTGCTGCGGAACAAGGGAAGAACCAGCCCCAGCATTTT
J: TRBJ2-6; size: few; length: 16; D: NA; V: TRBV28; CDR3: CASSLSSTAGANVLTF; DNA: TGTGCCAGCAGTTTAAGCTCCACTGCCGGGGCCAACGTCCTGACTTTC
J: TRBJ2-6; size: once; length: 15; D: NA; V: TRBV5-1; CDR3: CASSLKRPGANVLTF; DNA: TGCGCCAGCAGCTTGAAAAGACCTGGGGCCAACGTCCTGACTTTC
J: TRBJ2-5; size: few; length: 15; D: NA; V: TRBV5-1; CDR3: CASSLAVVGSETQYF; DNA: TGCGCCAGCAGCTTGGCCGTGGTGGGGTCGGAGACCCAGTACTTC
J: TRBJ1-1; size: NA; length: 13; D: NA; V: TRBV2; CDR3: CASRRDRHTEAFF; DNA: TGTGCCAGCAGGAGAGACAGGCACACTGAAGCTTTCTTT
J: TRBJ2-7; size: NA; length: 14; D: NA; V: TRBV6-5; CDR3: CASSYRTGGYEQYF; DNA: TGTGCCAGCAGTTATCGGACCGGGGGCTACGAGCAGTACTTC
J: TRBJ2-5; size: NA; length: 15; D: TRBD1; V: TRBV7-2; CDR3: CASGLSGTGTETQYF; DNA: TGTGCCAGCGGCTTGTCCGGGACAGGCACTGAGACCCAGTACTTC